A selection of T cell receptor beta chains follows, all from one sample in a study of blood T cell repertoires in COVID-19. Measured with immunoSEQ multiplex PCR; TCRdb has only the in-frame clones, and not every one. The data show 150,000 to 200,000 clones, with more than 75% seen just once and 15% to 20% held by the top ten. Material for sequencing was peripheral blood. These receptors were obtained from a man between 60 and 75 years old with active or convalescent COVID-19. Each CDR3 is given with its conserved first and last residue. A D gene is named only where the DNA matches it firmly. Clone size is given for some rows only: seen once, a few or many times, or a class if the clone is expanded.

V gene: TRBV28
D gene: .
J gene: TRBJ1-1
CDR3 length: 14
clone size: .
CDR3 DNA: TGTGCCAGCCACCCAGGGGTGCGTAACACTGAAGCTTTCTTT
CDR3 protein: CASHPGVRNTEAFF

V gene: TRBV5-1
D gene: TRBD1
J gene: TRBJ2-3
CDR3 length: 16
clone size: .
CDR3 DNA: TGCGCCAGCAGCTTGGAGGGGACAGGGGGGACGGATACGCAGTATTTT
CDR3 protein: CASSLEGTGGTDTQYF

V gene: TRBV5-5
D gene: TRBD1
J gene: TRBJ1-6
CDR3 length: 18
clone size: .
CDR3 DNA: TGTGCCAGCACCTCTCGCTTGGATTTTGGGACAGGACATTCACCCCTCCACTTT
CDR3 protein: CASTSRLDFGTGHSPLHF

V gene: TRBV11-3
D gene: TRBD1
J gene: TRBJ2-3
CDR3 length: 14
clone size: .
CDR3 DNA: TGTGCCAGCAGCTTAGATCGGGACAGAGATACGCAGTATTTT
CDR3 protein: CASSLDRDRDTQYF

V gene: TRBV25-1
D gene: TRBD1
J gene: TRBJ1-5
CDR3 length: 16
clone size: once
CDR3 DNA: TGTGCCAGCAGTGGACAGGGGGGGCACGGCAATCAGCCCCAGCATTTT
CDR3 protein: CASSGQGGHGNQPQHF

V gene: TRBV10-3
D gene: TRBD2
J gene: TRBJ2-2
CDR3 length: 19
clone size: .
CDR3 DNA: TGTGCCATCAGTGAGACCGGGACTAGCGGGGGGCTAAACACCGGGGAGCTGTTTTTT
CDR3 protein: CAISETGTSGGLNTGELFF

V gene: TRBV4-1
D gene: .
J gene: TRBJ2-2
CDR3 length: 15
clone size: .
CDR3 DNA: TGCGCCAGCAGCCAAGTGGCAGGGAACACCGGGGAGCTGTTTTTT
CDR3 protein: CASSQVAGNTGELFF

V gene: TRBV27
D gene: .
J gene: TRBJ2-3
CDR3 length: 14
clone size: .
CDR3 DNA: TGTGCCAGCAGTCAAGGACTCCGCACAGATACGCAGTATTTT
CDR3 protein: CASSQGLRTDTQYF

V gene: TRBV29-1
D gene: TRBD1
J gene: TRBJ2-7
CDR3 length: 14
clone size: .
CDR3 DNA: TGCAGCGTCGCGGCGGGACAGGGTCCCTACGAGCAGTACTTC
CDR3 protein: CSVAAGQGPYEQYF

V gene: TRBV9
D gene: .
J gene: TRBJ2-3
CDR3 length: 15
clone size: .
CDR3 DNA: TGTGCCAGCAGCGCTACAGGTTACCCTACGGATACGCAGTATTTT
CDR3 protein: CASSATGYPTDTQYF

V gene: TRBV5-1
D gene: TRBD1
J gene: TRBJ2-7
CDR3 length: 15
clone size: .
CDR3 DNA: TGCGCCAGCAGCTTGGATGGACAGGGACACTACGAGCAGTACTTC
CDR3 protein: CASSLDGQGHYEQYF

V gene: TRBV6-4
D gene: TRBD1
J gene: TRBJ2-1
CDR3 length: 13
clone size: .
CDR3 DNA: TGTGCCACCAGAAGGACAGGGGGTAATGAGCAGTTCTTC
CDR3 protein: CATRRTGGNEQFF

V gene: TRBV19
D gene: .
J gene: TRBJ1-4
CDR3 length: 15
clone size: .
CDR3 DNA: TGTGCCAGTACTCCGTCAGGTGCAACTAATGAAAAACTGTTTTTT
CDR3 protein: CASTPSGATNEKLFF

V gene: TRBV6-5
D gene: TRBD1
J gene: TRBJ2-7
CDR3 length: 15
clone size: .
CDR3 DNA: TGTGCCAGCAGCCTCAGGGGGACAGGGGCCTACGAGCAGTACTTC
CDR3 protein: CASSLRGTGAYEQYF

V gene: TRBV6-5
D gene: .
J gene: TRBJ1-1
CDR3 length: 13
clone size: .
CDR3 DNA: TGTGCCAGCAATTTAGACAGGACCCCTCAAGCTTTCTTT
CDR3 protein: CASNLDRTPQAFF

V gene: TRBV2
D gene: TRBD1
J gene: TRBJ2-7
CDR3 length: 13
clone size: .
CDR3 DNA: TGTGCCAGCCGTGGGACAGGACCCTACGAGCAGTACTTC
CDR3 protein: CASRGTGPYEQYF

V gene: TRBV11-2
D gene: .
J gene: TRBJ2-7
CDR3 length: 14
clone size: .
CDR3 DNA: TGTGCCAGCAGCTTAAACGCCGGGAACTACGAGCAGTACTTC
CDR3 protein: CASSLNAGNYEQYF

V gene: TRBV18
D gene: .
J gene: TRBJ1-6
CDR3 length: 17
clone size: .
CDR3 DNA: TGTGCCAGCTCAACCTCTACAGGGAGCTCCTATAATTCACCCCTCCACTTT
CDR3 protein: CASSTSTGSSYNSPLHF

V gene: TRBV6-5
D gene: .
J gene: TRBJ1-1
CDR3 length: 14
clone size: .
CDR3 DNA: TGTGCCAGCAGTTACTCGGCAGCGCACACTGAAGCTTTCTTT
CDR3 protein: CASSYSAAHTEAFF

V gene: TRBV6-2/TRBV6-3
D gene: TRBD2
J gene: TRBJ2-7
CDR3 length: 15
clone size: .
CDR3 DNA: TGTGCCAGCAGTCTAGTAGCGGGTGCGCCCTACGAGCAGTACTTC
CDR3 protein: CASSLVAGAPYEQYF

V gene: TRBV7-9
D gene: .
J gene: TRBJ1-3
CDR3 length: 14
clone size: .
CDR3 DNA: TGTGCCAGCAGCCAGGGACTCTCCGGAAACACCATATATTTT
CDR3 protein: CASSQGLSGNTIYF

V gene: TRBV2
D gene: .
J gene: TRBJ1-2
CDR3 length: 14
clone size: .
CDR3 DNA: TGTGCCAGCAGCGTCGACGGAACCCGCGGGGGCTACACCTTC
CDR3 protein: CASSVDGTRGGYTF

V gene: TRBV6-5
D gene: TRBD2
J gene: TRBJ2-7
CDR3 length: 14
clone size: .
CDR3 DNA: TGTGCCAGCAGTTTCAGCGGGAACTCCTACGAGCAGTACTTC
CDR3 protein: CASSFSGNSYEQYF

V gene: TRBV19
D gene: .
J gene: TRBJ1-2
CDR3 length: 13
clone size: .
CDR3 DNA: TGTGCCAGTAGTATTCAAAACAGGGATGGCTACACCTTC
CDR3 protein: CASSIQNRDGYTF

V gene: TRBV14
D gene: TRBD2
J gene: TRBJ2-7
CDR3 length: 16
clone size: .
CDR3 DNA: TGTGCCAGCAGCCAAGGGACTAGCGGGAGTATCTACGAGCAGTACTTC
CDR3 protein: CASSQGTSGSIYEQYF

V gene: TRBV21-1
D gene: .
J gene: TRBJ1-5
CDR3 length: 13
clone size: .
CDR3 DNA: TGTGCCACCGAGAGGAGCGTCAATCAGCCCCAGCATTTT
CDR3 protein: CATERSVNQPQHF

V gene: TRBV5-1
D gene: TRBD1
J gene: TRBJ1-1
CDR3 length: 13
clone size: .
CDR3 DNA: TGCGCCAGCGGGGACAGGGGGAACACTGAAGCTTTCTTT
CDR3 protein: CASGDRGNTEAFF